This T cell receptor (beta chain) was sequenced during a study of cytomegalovirus exposure and HLA in healthy donors. With regard to this clone: Its specificity is not known. At one end the junction does not follow the germline gene, possibly because of a read error.

The CDR3 extends over 14 amino acids. CDR1 is SGHTA, CDR2 FQGNSA, per germline. Study results and limitations: Analysis performed later showed TCR beta chains linked to HLA being more clonally expanded than equally common others. Based on reports, TCR beta sequences accurately predicted HLA-A and HLA-B alleles for most subjects. In vitro testing confirmed a few CMV-associated chains as specific for CMV antigens. In a later analysis, productive TCRs from donors in an Asian-associated ancestry cluster reportedly carried fewer N-insertions than the cohort mean.

PCR primers comprised 60 Vbeta and 13 Jbeta primers. Generated by immunoSEQ multiplex PCR, the TCRdb table keeps only in-frame clones and is missing some. The sample yields 160,000 or so clones, 65% to 85% seen once. Sequencing was done on a sample of PBMCs. This TCR was sampled from a man aged 55 to 70 in good health and CMV-seronegative. J is TRBJ2-7 and V is TRBV7-2, with 15 bases identical to TRBD2. CDR3 protein: CASSWGLAGGGMDF. Written as DNA, the CDR3 is TGTGCCAGCAGCTGGGGACTAGCGGGGGGCGGGATGGACTTC.